What follows is one TCR beta chain and its context. A much larger clone differs from this one at a single base, so this may be a read error. This sample is drawn from a study of lung T cells in sarcoidosis with Löfgren's syndrome. For the study at large: Analyses focused on Löfgren's syndrome patients.

TCRdb recomputed calls from the reads with MiXCR, one row per CDR3 protein. The table records tens of thousands of distinct CDR3 sequences, roughly 20% of them present only once. In germline, CDR1 is MNHGY, CDR2 SVAAGI. The CDR3 loop spans 13 amino acids. The sequenced sample was CD4+ T cells from PBMCs. V usage is TRBV6-9 and J usage is TRBJ1-1; TRBD1 is a possible D gene (6 bases). This receptor was taken from a human donor with sarcoidosis (Löfgren's syndrome or another form), or a control subject (not recorded which). CDR3 region: CASSSLGQTEALF. CDR3 nucleotide sequence: TGTGCCAGCAGTTCCCTGGGACAAACTGAAGCTCTCTTT.